These T cell receptor beta chains were read from a single sample in a study of synovial regulatory T cells in juvenile arthritis. The data were produced by immunoSEQ multiplex PCR, yet TCRdb's version contains in-frame clones alone and is incomplete. The record lists around 800 clones, of which the ten most abundant hold around a sixth. Material: Treg cells from the synovium. All receptors come from a donor younger than 30 with juvenile idiopathic arthritis. Each CDR3 is given with its conserved first and last residue. A clone size is listed for some rows: how often the clone was seen (once, few, many), or a class if it is expanded.

j_call: TRBJ2-7; clone_size: medium-sized; v_call: TRBV27; cdr3_aa: CASSNRGPAYEQYF
j_call: TRBJ1-1; clone_size: medium-sized; v_call: TRBV27; cdr3_aa: CASSLPGGTEAFF
j_call: TRBJ2-7; clone_size: medium-sized; v_call: TRBV14; cdr3_aa: CASSSLHRGSYEQYF
j_call: TRBJ2-2; clone_size: medium-sized; v_call: TRBV4-3; cdr3_aa: CASSQDYGGHWRASTGELFF
j_call: TRBJ2-3; clone_size: NA; v_call: TRBV15; cdr3_aa: CATSRDYTGGDDTQYF
j_call: TRBJ2-1; clone_size: medium-sized; v_call: TRBV6-5; cdr3_aa: CASTEGLGEQFF
j_call: TRBJ2-7; clone_size: medium-sized; v_call: TRBV10-2; cdr3_aa: CASSELVGGYEQYF
j_call: TRBJ1-4; clone_size: medium-sized; v_call: TRBV5-6; cdr3_aa: CASSLTVFNEKLFF
j_call: TRBJ2-7; clone_size: medium-sized; v_call: TRBV11-2; cdr3_aa: CASSRGQGGFYEQYF
j_call: TRBJ1-5; clone_size: medium-sized; v_call: TRBV19; cdr3_aa: CASTPPGQGYQPQHF
j_call: TRBJ2-5; clone_size: medium-sized; v_call: TRBV5-4; cdr3_aa: CASSLVGDSQETQYF
j_call: TRBJ1-1; clone_size: NA; v_call: TRBV27; cdr3_aa: CASSFYTQGSNTEAFF
j_call: TRBJ1-2; clone_size: medium-sized; v_call: TRBV10-1; cdr3_aa: CASSESEGYGYTF
j_call: TRBJ2-7; clone_size: large; v_call: TRBV10-3; cdr3_aa: CATNAREVRREQYF
j_call: TRBJ1-4; clone_size: medium-sized; v_call: TRBV6-5; cdr3_aa: CASSSNREVNEKLFF
j_call: TRBJ2-1; clone_size: medium-sized; v_call: TRBV19; cdr3_aa: CASIGLGGRNEQFF
j_call: TRBJ2-6; clone_size: medium-sized; v_call: TRBV5-1; cdr3_aa: CASSFQGGSGANVLTF
j_call: TRBJ2-7; clone_size: medium-sized; v_call: TRBV7-6; cdr3_aa: CASSLVLAGASYEQYF
j_call: TRBJ1-6; clone_size: medium-sized; v_call: TRBV19; cdr3_aa: CASRPGHHNSPLHF
j_call: TRBJ2-3; clone_size: NA; v_call: TRBV9; cdr3_aa: CASSLGSTGTDTQYF
j_call: TRBJ1-1; clone_size: NA; v_call: TRBV29-1; cdr3_aa: CRVGQGGTEAFF
j_call: TRBJ1-2; clone_size: NA; v_call: TRBV14; cdr3_aa: CASSPTGALYGYPF
j_call: TRBJ2-1; clone_size: medium-sized; v_call: TRBV10-3; cdr3_aa: CAISELTSGSEQFF
j_call: TRBJ2-5; clone_size: medium-sized; v_call: TRBV10-2; cdr3_aa: CASSELVAGRETQYF
j_call: TRBJ2-1; clone_size: NA; v_call: TRBV15; cdr3_aa: CATSRVGLGVRNEQFF
j_call: TRBJ2-1; clone_size: NA; v_call: TRBV7-2; cdr3_aa: CASSLVLLAGGLNEQFF
j_call: TRBJ1-4; clone_size: medium-sized; v_call: TRBV15; cdr3_aa: CATSIRRTGAKLFF
j_call: TRBJ2-3; clone_size: medium-sized; v_call: TRBV19; cdr3_aa: CASKREFKVDTQYF
j_call: TRBJ2-5; clone_size: medium-sized; v_call: TRBV19; cdr3_aa: CASSGTGQETQYF
j_call: TRBJ2-7; clone_size: medium-sized; v_call: TRBV28; cdr3_aa: CASSPPSGRKYEQYF
j_call: TRBJ2-3; clone_size: large; v_call: TRBV5-4; cdr3_aa: CASSLGAQDTQYF
j_call: TRBJ1-2; clone_size: medium-sized; v_call: TRBV28; cdr3_aa: CASSFVQVWNGYTF
j_call: TRBJ1-4; clone_size: large; v_call: TRBV10-3; cdr3_aa: CAISEPPGQGNEKLFF
j_call: TRBJ1-1; clone_size: medium-sized; v_call: TRBV30; cdr3_aa: CAWNNRVGTEAFF
j_call: TRBJ2-1; clone_size: medium-sized; v_call: TRBV7-3; cdr3_aa: CASSLGVGRGKGSYNEQFF
j_call: TRBJ2-7; clone_size: medium-sized; v_call: TRBV18; cdr3_aa: CASSLQGGGYEQYF
j_call: TRBJ2-1; clone_size: medium-sized; v_call: TRBV25-1; cdr3_aa: CASSEWGGGNEQFF